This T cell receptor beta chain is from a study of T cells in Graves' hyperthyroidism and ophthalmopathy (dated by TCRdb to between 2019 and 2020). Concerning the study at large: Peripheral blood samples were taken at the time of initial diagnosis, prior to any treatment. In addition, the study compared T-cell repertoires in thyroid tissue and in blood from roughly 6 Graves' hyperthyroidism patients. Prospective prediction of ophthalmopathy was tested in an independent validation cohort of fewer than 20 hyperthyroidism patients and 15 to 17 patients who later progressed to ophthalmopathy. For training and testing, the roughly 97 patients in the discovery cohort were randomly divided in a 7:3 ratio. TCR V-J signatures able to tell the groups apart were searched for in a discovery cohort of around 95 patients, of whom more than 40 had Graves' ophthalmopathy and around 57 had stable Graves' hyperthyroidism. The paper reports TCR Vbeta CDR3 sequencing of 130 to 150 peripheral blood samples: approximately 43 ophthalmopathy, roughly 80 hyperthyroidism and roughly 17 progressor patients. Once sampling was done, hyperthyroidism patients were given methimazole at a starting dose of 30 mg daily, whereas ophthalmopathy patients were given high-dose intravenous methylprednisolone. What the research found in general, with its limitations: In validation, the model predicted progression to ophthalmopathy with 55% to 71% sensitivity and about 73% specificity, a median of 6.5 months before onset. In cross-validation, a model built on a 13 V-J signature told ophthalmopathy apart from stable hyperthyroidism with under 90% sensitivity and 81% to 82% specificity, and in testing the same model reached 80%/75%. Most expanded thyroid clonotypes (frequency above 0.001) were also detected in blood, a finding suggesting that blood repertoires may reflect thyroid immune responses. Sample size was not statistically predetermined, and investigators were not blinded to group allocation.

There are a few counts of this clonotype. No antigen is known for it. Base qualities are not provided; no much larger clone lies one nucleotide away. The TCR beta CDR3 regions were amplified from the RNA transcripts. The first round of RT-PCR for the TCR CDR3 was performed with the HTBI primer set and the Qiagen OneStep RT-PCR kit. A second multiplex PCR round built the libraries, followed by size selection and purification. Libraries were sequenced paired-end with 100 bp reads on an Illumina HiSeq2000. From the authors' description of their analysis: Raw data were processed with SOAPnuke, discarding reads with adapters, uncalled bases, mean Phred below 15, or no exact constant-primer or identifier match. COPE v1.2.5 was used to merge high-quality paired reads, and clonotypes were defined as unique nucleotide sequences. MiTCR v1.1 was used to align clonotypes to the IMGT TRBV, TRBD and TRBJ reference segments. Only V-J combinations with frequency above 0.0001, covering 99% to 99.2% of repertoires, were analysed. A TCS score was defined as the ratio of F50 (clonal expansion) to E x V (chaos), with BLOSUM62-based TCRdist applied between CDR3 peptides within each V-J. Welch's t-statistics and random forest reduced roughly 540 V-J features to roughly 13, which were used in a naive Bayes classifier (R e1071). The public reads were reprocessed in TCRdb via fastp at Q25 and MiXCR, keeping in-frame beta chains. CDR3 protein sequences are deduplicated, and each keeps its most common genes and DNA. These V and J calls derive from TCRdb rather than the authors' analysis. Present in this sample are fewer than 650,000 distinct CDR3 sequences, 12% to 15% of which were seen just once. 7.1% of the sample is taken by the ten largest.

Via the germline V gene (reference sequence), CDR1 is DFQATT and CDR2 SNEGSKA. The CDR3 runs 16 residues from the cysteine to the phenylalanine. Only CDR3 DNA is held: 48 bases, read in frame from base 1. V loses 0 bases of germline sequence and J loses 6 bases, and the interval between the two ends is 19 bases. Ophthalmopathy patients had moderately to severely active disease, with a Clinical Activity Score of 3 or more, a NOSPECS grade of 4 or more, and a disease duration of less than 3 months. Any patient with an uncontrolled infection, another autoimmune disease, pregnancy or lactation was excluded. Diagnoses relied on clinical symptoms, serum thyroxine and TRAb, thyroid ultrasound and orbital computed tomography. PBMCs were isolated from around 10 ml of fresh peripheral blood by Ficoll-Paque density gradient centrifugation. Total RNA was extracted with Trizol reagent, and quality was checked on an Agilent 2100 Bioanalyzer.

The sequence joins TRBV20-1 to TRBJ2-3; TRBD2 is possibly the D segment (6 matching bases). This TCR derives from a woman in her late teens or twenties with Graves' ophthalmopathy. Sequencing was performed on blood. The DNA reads TGCAGTGCTAGAGATCGAAGGAGAGCGGGTTTGGATACGCAGTATTTT. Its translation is CSARDRRRAGLDTQYF.